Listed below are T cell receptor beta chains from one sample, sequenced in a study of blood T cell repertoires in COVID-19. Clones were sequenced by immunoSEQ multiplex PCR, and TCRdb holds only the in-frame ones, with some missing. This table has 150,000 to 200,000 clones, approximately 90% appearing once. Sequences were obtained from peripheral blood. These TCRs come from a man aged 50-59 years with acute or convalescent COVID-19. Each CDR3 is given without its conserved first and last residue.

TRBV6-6 ASSLGVDEVYT
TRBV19 ASTVTGTYGYT
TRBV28 ASSGGVGDQPQH
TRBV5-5 ASSTAGTSAGMNEQF
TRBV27 ASSLVAGSPLH
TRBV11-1 ASSPGQGLSTDTQY
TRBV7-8 ASSLGGQVAEQY
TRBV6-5 ASSRDYGDTQY
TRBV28 ASSSRTDGGGNTIY
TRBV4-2 ASSLTSGGSDEQF
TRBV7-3 ASSWTSLGEQY
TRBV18 ASSPKSGGQETQY
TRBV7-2 ASSLRLRASTDTQY
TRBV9 ASSVGEGRQGIQETQY
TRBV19 ASSIVQGAVGYGYT
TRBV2 ASSKQGKGLASEQF
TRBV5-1 ASSLVPGETQY
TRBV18 ASSPSRVDSGQPQH
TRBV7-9 ASSPRDRGYEQY
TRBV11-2 ASSLDLETQY